This TCR beta chain was retrieved from a study of cytomegalovirus exposure and HLA in healthy donors. TCRdb's copy holds only in-frame clones and misses some; the assay was immunoSEQ multiplex PCR. Among about 150,000 clones listed, roughly 84% were seen once. Germline lookup yields CDR1 SNHLY and CDR2 FYNNEI. V lost 3 bases, J lost 0 bases, and 12 bases lay in between. The CDR3 loop spans 16 amino acids. Study-wide results and limits: Researchers reported that a few CMV-associated chains were confirmed in vitro as CMV antigen-specific. Cytomegalovirus-associated TCR beta chains were listed, numbering approximately 150.

Of note for this clone: Its antigen is still unknown.

This sequence was found in a human donor in good health. The rearrangement uses TRBV2 and TRBJ2-4; maybe TRBD1 (5 bases). The sequenced sample was PBMCs. CDR3 protein: CASSEQGVGAKNIQYF. The CDR3 nucleotides are TGTGCCAGCAGTGAGCAGGGTGTGGGAGCCAAAAACATTCAGTACTTC.